This T cell receptor beta chain appears in the sequencing data of a study of Ad26.COV2.S vaccination and SARS-CoV-2 variants. Regarding the study as a whole: Substantial response breadth was reportedly seen for spike-specific CD8+ and CD4+ T cells after vaccination.

The treatment here: approximately 18 received Ad26.COV2.S at low or high dose, single or two shots; 5 received placebo; per-sample allocation not given. Sampling happened 63 days after the first vaccine or placebo injection. Cohort 1b enrolled adults aged 18-55 years in Boston. The vaccine delivered Wuhan-strain SARS-CoV-2 spike through an Ad26 vector. Regarding this clone: What it binds is not known.

This CDR3 comprises 16 residues. With 3 bases removed from V and 5 bases from J, the gap between germline ends came to 15 bases. Germline assignment: CDR1 SGDLS and CDR2 YYNGEE. Generated by immunoSEQ multiplex PCR, the TCRdb table keeps only in-frame clones and is missing some. The data show fewer than 600,000 clones, around 89% seen once. This receptor was obtained from a person between 18 and 59 years old who received the Ad26.COV2.S COVID-19 vaccine or a placebo. This material consisted of peripheral blood, taken in a trial of Ad26.COV2.S vaccine versus placebo. The chain is built from TRBV9 and TRBJ1-6; weak D call: TRBD1 (6 bases). CDR3 protein: CASSAHTGQNNSPLHF. CDR3 bases: TGTGCCAGCAGCGCCCATACTGGACAGAATAATTCACCCCTCCACTTT.